One and the same sample provided the 19 T cell receptor beta chains below, sequenced in a study of T cells in Graves' hyperthyroidism and ophthalmopathy. The CDR3 regions of TCR beta were amplified from RNA transcripts. Using the HTBI primer set, a first-round RT-PCR was run on the TCR CDR3. From the multiplex PCR reads, TCRdb called clonotypes with MiXCR, one entry per CDR3 protein. Of around 380,000 distinct CDR3 sequences listed, roughly 14% are singletons. What was sequenced was blood. The receptor source for this set is a man aged 25-40 years with Graves' hyperthyroidism that later progressed to Graves' ophthalmopathy.

This clonotype has at least ten counts. J is TRBJ2-1 and V is TRBV28; the D is unclear. V lost 5 bases, J lost 9 bases, and 8 bases lay in between. The CDR3 is 11 amino acids. CDR1 and CDR2 (germline): MDHEN, SYDVKM. The CDR3 sequence is CASSPKVEQFF. Here the CDR3 DNA reads TGTGCCAGCAGTCCAAAGGTTGAGCAGTTCTTC.

This clonotype appeared a few times. The J gene is TRBJ2-7, the V gene TRBV5-8; TRBD1 is a possible D gene (5 bases). This CDR3 has 16 amino acids. The germline V gene encodes CDR1 SGHTS and CDR2 YDEGEE. The germline V and J ends were trimmed by 4 bases and 2 bases, with 19 bases remaining between them. CDR3 sequence reads: CASSPKGVRSTYEQYF. In nucleotides, the CDR3 is TGTGCCAGCAGCCCCAAAGGGGTCCGTTCTACCTACGAGCAGTACTTC.

This clonotype was counted at least ten times. The chain carries TRBV12-3 or TRBV12-4 and TRBJ2-5; D is tentatively TRBD1 or TRBD2 (6 bases each). V lost 6 bases to trimming and J lost 5 bases, with 16 bases between them. CDR3 length equals 14 residues. This CDR3 is CASSRRAQGETQYF. The CDR3 DNA sequence: TGTGCCAGCAGCCGGAGGGCTCAGGGGGAGACCCAGTACTTC.

The rearrangement joins TRBV5-1 to TRBJ2-1; no clear D. The germline gives CDR1 SGHRS, CDR2 YFSETQ. This CDR3 has 12 amino acids. V lost 1 base and J 10 bases, leaving 9 bases between the germline ends. CDR3: CASSLNRREQFF. For the CDR3, the DNA is TGCGCCAGCAGCTTGAACCGTCGGGAGCAGTTCTTC.

The chain uses TRBV12-3 or TRBV12-4 and TRBJ1-3; tentatively, D is TRBD1 (6 bases). The CDR3 has 17 residues. Trimming removed 6 bases at V and 5 bases at J, with 23 bases between. CDR3 in DNA: TGTGCCAGCAGACCTCAAATGGGGACACAAAACAGAAACACCATATATTTT. Translated, it gives CASRPQMGTQNRNTIYF.

This clonotype has at least ten counts. J is TRBJ1-5 and V is TRBV20-1; perhaps TRBD1 as D (5 bases). Germline lookup yields CDR1 DFQATT and CDR2 SNEGSKA (reference sequence). The V and J ends lost 5 bases and 7 bases respectively, with 12 bases between them. CDR3 length equals 12 residues. In nucleotides, the CDR3 is TGCAGTGCTTCGCGCGGGGACCAGCCCCAGCATTTT. Its protein is CSASRGDQPQHF.

The chain is built from TRBV28 and TRBJ1-3; no reliable D call. This CDR3 spans 14 amino acids. The germline V gene encodes CDR1 MDHEN and CDR2 SYDVKM. V was cut by 5 bases and J by 4 bases, with 12 bases left in between. The CDR3 DNA sequence: TGTGCCAGCAGTAACCCGGGAGCCGGAAACACCATATATTTT. This sequence encodes CASSNPGAGNTIYF. The variable domain in full, completed from reference TRBV28 and TRBJ1-3, reads DVKVTQSSRYLVKRTGEKVFLECVQDMDHENMFWYRQDPGLGLRLIYFSYDVKMKEKGDIPEGYSVSREKKERFSLILESASTNQTSMYLCASSNPGAGNTIYFGEGSWLTVV.

This clonotype was detected many times. The chain employs TRBV18 and TRBJ1-2, with D hard to call. Germline CDR1 and CDR2: KGHSH and LQKENI. Trimming took off 2 bases at V and 8 bases at J, with 6 bases between the two ends. This CDR3 spans 11 amino acids. CDR3 loop: CASSPGFGYTF. The CDR3 DNA follows: TGTGCCAGCTCACCAGGTTTCGGCTACACCTTC.

This clonotype was counted ten times or more. This sequence joins TRBV6-1 and TRBJ2-3, with a tentative D call TRBD1 (6 bases). This CDR3 is built from 15 residues. Looked up from germline, CDR1 is MNHNS and CDR2 is SASEGT. Trimming removed 9 bases at V and 2 bases at J, with 18 bases between. The CDR3, as DNA: TGTGCCAGTAAACAGGGATTCCCCCCCACAGATACGCAGTATTTT. This encodes CASKQGFPPTDTQYF.

The genes are TRBV20-1 and TRBJ1-2; D possibly corresponds to TRBD1 (6 bases). CDR3 length equals 15 residues. In germline, CDR1 is DFQATT, CDR2 SNEGSKA (reference sequence). V lost 1 base to trimming and J lost 3 bases, with 15 bases between them. CDR3 loop: CSARVKGGADYGYTF. The CDR3 nucleotides read TGCAGTGCTAGAGTTAAAGGGGGAGCGGACTATGGCTACACCTTC.

This clonotype was seen only a few times. As DNA, the CDR3 is TGCGCCAGCAGTCGTTTTGGCGGGGGTACAGATACGCAGTATTTT. This encodes CASSRFGGGTDTQYF. The chain links TRBV5-1 to TRBJ2-3, with 7 bases that match TRBD2. V shed 5 bases, J shed 3 bases, and the junction held 9 bases outside the gene matches. Germline assignment: CDR1 SGHRS and CDR2 YFSETQ. The CDR3 runs to 15 residues.

This clonotype was counted many times. V and J are TRBV6-1 and TRBJ1-4; no clear D gene. V lost 8 bases and J 3 bases, leaving 7 bases between the germline ends. The CDR3 has 12 amino acids. Germline V gives CDR1 MNHNS, CDR2 SASEGT. In DNA form, the CDR3 reads TGTGCCAGCCGGGGTTCTAATGAAAAACTGTTTTTT. It encodes CASRGSNEKLFF.

This clonotype was picked up a small number of times. A much more abundant neighbour one base away suggests this may be a read error. The chain combines TRBV28 with TRBJ1-4, with 7 bases that match TRBD1. The V gene end was trimmed by 2 bases and the J gene end by 3 bases; junction bases not matched to a gene: 3. The CDR3 has 15 residues. CDR1 and CDR2 (germline): MDHEN, SYDVKM. CDR3 nucleotides: TGTGCCAGCAGTTTAAAGGGGGCGGCTAATGAAAAACTGTTTTTT. Its translation: CASSLKGAANEKLFF.

This clonotype has ten or more counts. The chain links TRBV5-1 to TRBJ1-6; D is possibly TRBD1 (5 bases). The CDR3 runs 14 residues. Per germline, CDR1 SGHRS and CDR2 YFSETQ. Trimming removed 3 bases at V and 10 bases at J, with 14 bases between. The CDR3 DNA sequence: TGCGCCAGCAGCTCACCAGGGATCGGGTCACCCCTCCACTTT. This gives the protein CASSSPGIGSPLHF.

This clonotype was recorded many times. J is TRBJ2-7 and V is TRBV2; 8 bases line up with TRBD2. J gave up 2 bases and V 2 bases, and 2 bases lay outside the gene matches. The CDR3 has 14 residues. Germline V gives CDR1 SNHLY, CDR2 FYNNEI. CDR3 protein: CASSESGGPYEQYF. The DNA for the CDR3 is TGTGCCAGCAGTGAAAGCGGGGGACCCTACGAGCAGTACTTC.

In DNA form, the CDR3 reads TGTGCCAGCAGCTCGGGTGGGGCAGGCCTATTTGGCTACACCTTC. Amino acid sequence: CASSSGGAGLFGYTF. The rearrangement joins TRBV9 to TRBJ1-2, with a tentative D call TRBD1 (5 bases). Germline loops: CDR1 SGDLS, CDR2 YYNGEE. This CDR3 contains 15 residues. V was clipped by 4 bases and J by 7 bases, with 20 bases between them.

This clonotype was detected ten times or more. V is TRBV19 and J is TRBJ1-1; D is undetermined. Germline CDR1 LNHDA, CDR2 SQIVND (reference sequence). This CDR3 contains 14 residues. V was clipped by 3 bases and J by 3 bases, with 11 bases between them. In DNA, the CDR3 is TGTGCCAGTAGTATTGTGGGTCTCGACACTGAAGCTTTCTTT. It codes for CASSIVGLDTEAFF.

This clonotype was seen ten or more times. This rearrangement joins TRBV11-2 to TRBJ1-5, with 7 bases matching TRBD1. CDR3 length: 16 amino acids. Germline values: CDR1 SGHAT, CDR2 FQNNGV. V was clipped by 3 bases and J by 7 bases; unmatched bases: 12. CDR3 residues: CASSFETGLSGQPQHF. In DNA form, the CDR3 reads TGTGCCAGCAGCTTCGAGACAGGGCTCTCTGGACAGCCCCAGCATTTT.

This clonotype was seen only a few times. The chain couples TRBV18 to TRBJ1-6; D gene ambiguous. Trimming cost V 2 bases and J 5 bases, with 1 base left between them. Germline V gene data show CDR1 as KGHSH and CDR2 as LQKENI. CDR3 size: 12 residues. This chain's CDR3 is CASSPDNSPLHF. The CDR3 region has the DNA TGTGCCAGCTCACCAGATAATTCACCCCTCCACTTT.